This T cell receptor beta chain is from a study of blood T cell repertoires in COVID-19 (dated by TCRdb to 2020 to 2021). With respect to the entire study: The collaborator samples originated in the United States, Italy and Spain and spanned the acute and convalescent phases of COVID-19. A de-identified subject ID, COVID-19 status, age in years and sex were almost always included in the sample metadata. The samples were drawn from two sources: the first 160 participants of the ongoing ImmuneRACE study, and 1,200 or so subjects contributed by 6 global collaborators. The repertoires were released in a freely available public database intended as a resource for research on the immune response to SARS-CoV-2. The material from the prospective study consisted of cDNA or gDNA derived from T cells, B-cell-depleted T cells, or PBMCs. Subjects who had been exposed to COVID-19, were actively infected with it, or had recovered from it provided the deeply sampled blood TCRbeta repertoires that made up the dataset. Where available, HLA class I and class II types were obtained from metadata supplied by the sample provider rather than from assay-based typing.

Points the paper makes about the study in general: How much clinical and demographic metadata was included differed by source and by participant, and the metadata was provided uncurated.

TCRbeta CDR3 regions were amplified from genomic DNA by means of the immunoSEQ Assay, a bias-controlled multiplex PCR. Concerning the study's data processing: Nucleated cell counts per sample were estimated from amplification of reference gene primers within the assay. Sequence reads were collapsed and filtered to measure the absolute abundance of every unique TCRbeta CDR3 rearrangement. For each sample, productive Simpson clonality was calculated as the square root of Simpson's diversity index across productive rearrangements. As stored in TCRdb, this immuneACCESS dataset retains in-frame rearrangements with V and J assigned. A fraction of the clones does not appear; measured against another copy, unresolved V genes explain less than half of the discrepancy, and the remainder lacks a known reason. V and J calls and clone size come straight from that table; D and trimming were deduced from the DNA. In this sample the table shows around 64,000 clones, roughly 85% of which occur a single time. The ten largest clones add up to 2% of the sample.

CDR1 SGDLS and CDR2 YYNGEE were looked up in the germline V gene. Spanning cysteine to phenylalanine, the CDR3 consists of 14 amino acids. Only CDR3 DNA is held: 42 bases, read in frame from base 1. V and J are truncated by 4 bases and 3 bases respectively, leaving an intervening sequence of 11 bases. Comment on this clone: Its antigen is unknown. There are no base qualities to consult, and no much larger clone falls within one base.

The collaborating institutions used their own protocols to collect whole blood in K2EDTA tubes. For TCRbeta analysis, collaborator samples were shipped as frozen whole blood, as isolated PBMCs, or as DNA extracted from either sample type. The rearrangement combines TRBV9 with TRBJ1-3; tentative D gene TRBD1, with 6 bases matching. This receptor was identified in a man aged 25-45 years with acute or convalescent COVID-19. The specimen was peripheral blood. The CDR3 has the sequence CASSTGFVGNTIYF. The nucleotide sequence is given as TGTGCCAGCAGCACAGGGTTCGTTGGAAACACCATATATTTT. The entire variable domain, with the stretches around the CDR3 drawn from the reference TRBV9 and TRBJ1-3 proteins, is DSGVTQTPKHLITATGQRVTLRCSPRSGDLSVYWYQQSLDQGLQFLIQYYNGEERAKGNILERFSAQQFPDLHSELNLSSLELGDSALYFCASSTGFVGNTIYFGEGSWLTVV.